These 8 T cell receptor beta chains were all obtained from the same sample, sequenced in a study of blood T cell repertoires in COVID-19 (dated by TCRdb to 2020 to 2022). Libraries were constructed by the immunoSEQ multiplex PCR assay. Held by TCRdb, this immuneACCESS table contains in-frame sequences only and omits some clones. Under half of the omission traces to an unresolved V gene where checked; the cause of the rest is unknown. Recorded for this sample are fewer than 350,000 clones; roughly 90% of them occurred a single time. 0.75% to 1% of the sample is taken by the ten largest. Sequenced material: PBMCs or T cells enriched from blood (not recorded which). These receptors were collected from a woman aged 25-40 years who had recovered from COVID-19.

The chain carries TRBV7-2 and TRBJ1-1; D might be TRBD1 (6 bases). The CDR3 covers 14 residues. Germline CDR1 SGHTA, CDR2 FQGNSA. V was cut by 1 base and J by 4 bases, with 10 bases left in between. The chain's CDR3 is CASSLGQGITEAFF. The CDR3 DNA follows: TGTGCCAGCAGCTTAGGGCAGGGGATCACTGAAGCTTTCTTT.

The rearrangement uses TRBV4-1 and TRBJ2-1; D gene ambiguous. Germline V gene sequence: CDR1 MGHRA, CDR2 YSYEKL. This CDR3 is 17 amino acids long. V shed 1 base and J shed 0 bases, with 13 bases lying between them. CDR3 coding DNA: TGCGCCAGCAGCCAAGTTCGCGGTCCTTCCTCCTACAATGAGCAGTTCTTC. The encoded protein is CASSQVRGPSSYNEQFF.

The rearrangement links TRBV27 to TRBJ1-5; maybe TRBD1 (6 bases). Looked up from germline, CDR1 is MNHEY and CDR2 is SMNVEV (reference sequence). This CDR3 is 16 amino acids long. The ends were cut back, 0 bases at V and 4 bases at J, with 13 bases in the middle. DNA of the CDR3: TGTGCCAGCAGTTTATCCGTCGGAGGACAGAATCAGCCCCAGCATTTT. Translation: CASSLSVGGQNQPQHF.

The chain employs TRBV15 and TRBJ2-5; the D is unclear. Trimming took off 1 base at V and 5 bases at J, with 11 bases between the two ends. There are 14 residues in the CDR3. CDR1 and CDR2 from the germline V gene are LNHNV and YYDKDF (reference sequence). The CDR3 sequence is CATSRVASLETQYF. The DNA of the CDR3 is TGTGCCACCAGCAGAGTAGCTTCTCTGGAGACCCAGTACTTC.

The J gene is TRBJ2-7, the V gene TRBV18, with 9 nucleotides matching TRBD1. CDR1 and CDR2 (germline): KGHSH, LQKENI. The ends lost 4 bases at V and 7 bases at J; junction bases unmatched: 8. The CDR3 spans 14 residues. CDR3: CASSLGTGPYEQYF. CDR3 in DNA: TGTGCCAGCTCACTCGGGACAGGGCCGTATGAGCAGTACTTC.

The chain combines TRBV19 with TRBJ2-1; D gene ambiguous. CDR1 is LNHDA, CDR2 SQIVND, per germline (reference sequence). The CDR3 totals 16 residues. V shed 3 bases and J shed 0 bases, with 12 bases lying between them. The CDR3 region has the DNA TGTGCCAGTAGTATTATGAGCTTTAGCTCCTACAATGAGCAGTTCTTC. This translates into CASSIMSFSSYNEQFF.

The chain recombines TRBV11-3 with TRBJ2-1; TRBD2 is a possible D gene (6 bases). CDR1 SGHNT and CDR2 YENEEA come from the germline V gene. V lost 6 bases to trimming and J lost 0 bases, with 9 bases between them. CDR3 length equals 14 residues. In DNA, the CDR3 is TGTGCCAGCAGTCTCGGGAGCTCCTACAATGAGCAGTTCTTC. The encoded protein is CASSLGSSYNEQFF.

This clone showed up just once. The chain couples TRBV28 to TRBJ2-7, with no clear D. The CDR3 totals 13 residues. CDR1 is MDHEN, CDR2 SYDVKM, per germline. The ends were cut back, 3 bases at V and 2 bases at J, with 8 bases in the middle. The CDR3 sequence is CASSFIQTYEQYF. For the CDR3, the DNA is TGTGCCAGCAGTTTTATACAAACCTACGAGCAGTACTTC.